This TCR beta chain was recorded in a study of T cell responses to AZD1222 COVID-19 vaccine. The CDR3 is 15 amino acids. V lost 3 bases to trimming and J lost 4 bases, with 15 bases between them. Germline V gene data show CDR1 as LNHNV and CDR2 as YYDKDF (reference sequence). Sequencing was performed with immunoSEQ multiplex PCR; in TCRdb, only in-frame clones are kept and a portion is missing. There are 170,000 or so clones in the sample; about 85% occur only once, and less than 3% lies in the top ten. General study findings and limits: Every sample of the repertoires postdated the peak T cell response. Vaccine-associated CD4 TCRs ranged over spike, dominating at 160-218 and 743-854. Clonal diversity was possibly underestimated; the donors were predominantly white British and more often female.

Worth noting for this clone: Antigen: not known.

The V and J genes are TRBV15 and TRBJ1-2, with a tentative D call TRBD1 (5 bases). This clonotype originated in an adult in good health. Sequences were derived from peripheral blood, sampled on day 0 of AZD1222 vaccination. The CDR3 reads CATSRGAQGAYGYTF. CDR3 sequence (DNA): TGTGCCACCAGCAGGGGAGCTCAGGGCGCCTATGGCTACACCTTC.